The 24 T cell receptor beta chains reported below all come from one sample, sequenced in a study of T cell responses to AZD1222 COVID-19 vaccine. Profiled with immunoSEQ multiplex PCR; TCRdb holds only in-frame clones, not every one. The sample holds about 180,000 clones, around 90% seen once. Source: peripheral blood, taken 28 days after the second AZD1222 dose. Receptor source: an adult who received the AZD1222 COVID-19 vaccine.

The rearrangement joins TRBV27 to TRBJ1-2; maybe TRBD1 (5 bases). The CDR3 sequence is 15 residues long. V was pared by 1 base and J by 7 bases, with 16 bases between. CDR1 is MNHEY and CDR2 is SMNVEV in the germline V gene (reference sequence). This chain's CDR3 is CASSLFREGTGGYTF. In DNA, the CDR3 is TGTGCCAGCAGTTTATTCAGGGAGGGAACCGGTGGCTACACCTTC.

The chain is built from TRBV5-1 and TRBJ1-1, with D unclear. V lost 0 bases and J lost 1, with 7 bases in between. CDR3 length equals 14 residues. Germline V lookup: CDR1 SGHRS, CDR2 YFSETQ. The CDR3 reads CASSLASQNTEAFF. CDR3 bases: TGCGCCAGCAGCTTGGCTTCGCAGAACACTGAAGCTTTCTTT.

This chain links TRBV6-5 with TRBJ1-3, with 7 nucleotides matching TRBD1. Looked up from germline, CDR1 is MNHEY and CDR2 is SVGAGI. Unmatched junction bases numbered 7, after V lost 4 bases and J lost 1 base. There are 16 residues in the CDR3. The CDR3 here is CASSSDRARSGNTIYF. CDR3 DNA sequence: TGTGCCAGCAGTTCAGACAGGGCTAGGTCTGGAAACACCATATATTTT.

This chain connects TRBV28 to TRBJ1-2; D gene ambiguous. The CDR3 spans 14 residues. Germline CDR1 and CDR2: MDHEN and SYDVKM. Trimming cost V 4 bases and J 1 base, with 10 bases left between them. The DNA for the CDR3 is TGTGCCAGCAGTTACCCCCCTTATAACTATGGCTACACCTTC. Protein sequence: CASSYPPYNYGYTF.

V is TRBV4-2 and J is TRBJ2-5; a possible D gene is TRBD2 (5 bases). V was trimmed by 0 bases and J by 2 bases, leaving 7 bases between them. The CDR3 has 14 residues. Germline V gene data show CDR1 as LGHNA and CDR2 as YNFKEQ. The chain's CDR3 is CASSQDEGQETQYF. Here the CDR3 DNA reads TGTGCCAGCAGCCAAGATGAGGGACAAGAGACCCAGTACTTC.

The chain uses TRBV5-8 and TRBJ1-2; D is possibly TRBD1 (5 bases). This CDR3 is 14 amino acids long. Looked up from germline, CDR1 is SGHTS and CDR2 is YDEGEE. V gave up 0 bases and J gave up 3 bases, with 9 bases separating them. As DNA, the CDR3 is TGTGCCAGCAGCTTGGGAATCAGGGACTATGGCTACACCTTC. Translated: CASSLGIRDYGYTF.

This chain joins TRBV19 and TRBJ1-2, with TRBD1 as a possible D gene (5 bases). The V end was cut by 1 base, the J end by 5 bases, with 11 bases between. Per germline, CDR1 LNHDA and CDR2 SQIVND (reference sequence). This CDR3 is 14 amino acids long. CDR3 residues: CASSIGRGNYGYTF. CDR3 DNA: TGTGCCAGTAGTATAGGTCGGGGCAATTATGGCTACACCTTC.

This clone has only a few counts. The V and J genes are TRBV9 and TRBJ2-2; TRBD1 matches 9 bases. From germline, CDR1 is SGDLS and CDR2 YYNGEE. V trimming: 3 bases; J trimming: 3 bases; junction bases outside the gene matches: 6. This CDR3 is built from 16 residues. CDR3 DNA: TGTGCCAGCAGCGGGACCGGGACAGGGTACACCGGGGAGCTGTTTTTT. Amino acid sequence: CASSGTGTGYTGELFF.

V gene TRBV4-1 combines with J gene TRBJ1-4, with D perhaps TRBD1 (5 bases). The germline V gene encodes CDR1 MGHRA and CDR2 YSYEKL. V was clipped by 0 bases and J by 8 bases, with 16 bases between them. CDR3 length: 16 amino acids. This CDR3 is CASSQDLGGAGEKLFF. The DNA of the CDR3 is TGCGCCAGCAGCCAAGATTTGGGAGGGGCAGGCGAAAAACTGTTTTTT.

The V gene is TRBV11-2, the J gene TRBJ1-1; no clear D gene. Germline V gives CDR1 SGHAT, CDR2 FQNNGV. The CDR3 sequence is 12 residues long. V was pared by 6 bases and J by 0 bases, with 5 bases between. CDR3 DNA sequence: TGTGCCAGCAGATTGATGAACACTGAAGCTTTCTTT. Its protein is CASRLMNTEAFF.

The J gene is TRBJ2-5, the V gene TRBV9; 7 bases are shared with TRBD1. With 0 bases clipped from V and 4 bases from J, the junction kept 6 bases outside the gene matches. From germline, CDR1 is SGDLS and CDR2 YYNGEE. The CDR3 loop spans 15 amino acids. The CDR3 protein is CASSVGDRALETQYF. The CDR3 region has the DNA TGTGCCAGCAGCGTAGGGGACAGAGCTCTAGAGACCCAGTACTTC.

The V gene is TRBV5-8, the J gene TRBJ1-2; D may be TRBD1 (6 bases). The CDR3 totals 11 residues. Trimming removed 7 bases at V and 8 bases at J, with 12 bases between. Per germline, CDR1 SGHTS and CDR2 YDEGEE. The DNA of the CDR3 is TGTGCCAGCGATTGGGGGGGCGGCTACACCTTC. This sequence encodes CASDWGGGYTF.

DNA of the CDR3: TGTGCCAGCAGCTTCGACAGGGGGATTTCACCCCTCCACTTT. It translates to CASSFDRGISPLHF. This chain connects TRBV5-4 to TRBJ1-6, with 9 bases identical to TRBD1. This CDR3 comprises 14 residues. The germline V gene encodes CDR1 SGHNT and CDR2 YYREEE (reference sequence). With V trimmed by 2 bases and J by 9 bases, 3 bases remained unmatched.

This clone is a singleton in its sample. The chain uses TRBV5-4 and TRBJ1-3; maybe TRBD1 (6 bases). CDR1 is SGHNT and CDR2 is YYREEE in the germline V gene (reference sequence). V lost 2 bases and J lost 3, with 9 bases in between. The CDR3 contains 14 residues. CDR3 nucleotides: TGTGCCAGCAGCTTTCAGGGGAGTGGAAACACCATATATTTT. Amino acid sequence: CASSFQGSGNTIYF.

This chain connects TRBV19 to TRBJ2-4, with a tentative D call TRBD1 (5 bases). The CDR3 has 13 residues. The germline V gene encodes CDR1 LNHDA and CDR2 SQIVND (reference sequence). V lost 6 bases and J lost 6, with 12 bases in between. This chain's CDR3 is CASSMPGINIQYF. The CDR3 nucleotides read TGTGCCAGTAGCATGCCAGGGATAAACATTCAGTACTTC.

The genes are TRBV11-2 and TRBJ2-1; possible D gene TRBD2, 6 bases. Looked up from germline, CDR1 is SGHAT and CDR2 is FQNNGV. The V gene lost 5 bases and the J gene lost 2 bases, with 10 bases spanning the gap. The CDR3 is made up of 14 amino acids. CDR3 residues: CASSLSGPYNEQFF. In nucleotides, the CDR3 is TGTGCCAGCAGCCTTAGCGGACCCTACAATGAGCAGTTCTTC.

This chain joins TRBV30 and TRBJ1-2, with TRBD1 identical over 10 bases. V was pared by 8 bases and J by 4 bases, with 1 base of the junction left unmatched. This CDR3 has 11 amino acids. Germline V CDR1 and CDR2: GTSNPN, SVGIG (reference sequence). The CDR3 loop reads CAGTGAYGYTF. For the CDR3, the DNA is TGTGCCGGGACAGGGGCCTATGGCTACACCTTC.

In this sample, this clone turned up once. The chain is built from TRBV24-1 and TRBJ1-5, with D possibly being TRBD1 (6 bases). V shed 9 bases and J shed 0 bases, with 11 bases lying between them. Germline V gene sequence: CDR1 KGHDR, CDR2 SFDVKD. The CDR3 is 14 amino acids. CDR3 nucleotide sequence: TGTGCCACCGCTCCGGGACATAGCAATCAGCCCCAGCATTTT. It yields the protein CATAPGHSNQPQHF.

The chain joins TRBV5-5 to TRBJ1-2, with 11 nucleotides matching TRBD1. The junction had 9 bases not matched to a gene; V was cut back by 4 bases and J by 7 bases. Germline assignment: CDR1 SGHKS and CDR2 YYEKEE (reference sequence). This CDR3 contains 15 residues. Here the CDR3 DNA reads TGTGCCAGCAGCAGCAACCCCGGGACAGGGGGTGGCTACACCTTC. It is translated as CASSSNPGTGGGYTF.

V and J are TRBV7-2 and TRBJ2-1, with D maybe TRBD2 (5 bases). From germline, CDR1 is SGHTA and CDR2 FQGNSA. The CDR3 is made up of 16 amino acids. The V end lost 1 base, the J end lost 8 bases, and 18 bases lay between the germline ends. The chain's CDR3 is CASSLVAGLLGDEQFF. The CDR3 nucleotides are TGTGCCAGCAGCTTAGTTGCAGGACTCTTGGGCGATGAGCAGTTCTTC.

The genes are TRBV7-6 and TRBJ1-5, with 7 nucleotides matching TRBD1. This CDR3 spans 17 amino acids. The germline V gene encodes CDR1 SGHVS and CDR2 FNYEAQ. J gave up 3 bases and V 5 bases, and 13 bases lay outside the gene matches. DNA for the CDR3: TGTGCCAGCAGCCAACTCCCCGGGACAGCCTACAATCAGCCCCAGCATTTT. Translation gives CASSQLPGTAYNQPQHF.

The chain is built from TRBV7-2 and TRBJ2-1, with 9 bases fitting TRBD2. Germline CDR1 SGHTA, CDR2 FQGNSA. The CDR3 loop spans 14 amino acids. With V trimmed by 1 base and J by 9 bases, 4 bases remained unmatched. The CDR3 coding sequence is TGTGCCAGCAGCTTAGTCAGTAGCGGGAGTGAGCAGTTCTTC. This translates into CASSLVSSGSEQFF.

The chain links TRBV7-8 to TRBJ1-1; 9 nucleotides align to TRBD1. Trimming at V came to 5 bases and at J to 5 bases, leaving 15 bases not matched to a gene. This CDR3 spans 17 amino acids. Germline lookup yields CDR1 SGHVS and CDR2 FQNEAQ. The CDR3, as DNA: TGTGCCAGCAGCCCCAAAGTCGTCGGGACAGGGAAAACTGAAGCTTTCTTT. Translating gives CASSPKVVGTGKTEAFF.

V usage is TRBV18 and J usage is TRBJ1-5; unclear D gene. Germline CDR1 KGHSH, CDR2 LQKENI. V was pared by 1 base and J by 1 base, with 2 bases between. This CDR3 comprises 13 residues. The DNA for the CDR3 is TGTGCCAGCTCACCACAGAGCAATCAGCCCCAGCATTTT. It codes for CASSPQSNQPQHF.